This T cell receptor beta chain was identified in a study of shared clonotypes between healthy human individuals. Study-wide results and caveats: When naive CD4 clonotypes were compared across several donors, about 4.9% were shared. Memory subsets generally showed smaller estimated richness than naive subsets did. Exclusively blood specimens were collected; tissue repertoires likely differ.

Those who donated were healthy HIV-negative adults, with no recent acute infections or vaccinations reported. Data came from immunoSEQ multiplex PCR; TCRdb stores just in-frame clones and leaves some out. The table records 780,000 or so clones, roughly two thirds of them present only once. About this clone: Antigen: not known. This may be a read error: a much more frequent sequence differs by one nucleotide. Other DNA sequences in the sample encode the same CDR3.

This receptor was identified in a woman aged 25 to 39 in good health. The specimen was memory CD4+ T cells sorted from blood. Described subset: CD45RA-negative fraction.

CDR3 bases: TGCGCCAGCAGTGAAAACCGGGACACTGAAGCTTTCTTT. It encodes CASSENRDTEAFF. The chain carries TRBV10-1 and TRBJ1-1; no reliable D call. V lost 3 bases and J 3 bases, leaving 8 bases between the germline ends. This CDR3 is 13 amino acids long. Germline CDR1 and CDR2: WNHNN and SYGVQD (reference sequence).